What follows are 27 T cell receptor beta chains derived from one specimen sequenced in a study of shared clonotypes between healthy human individuals. Libraries were prepared by immunoSEQ multiplex PCR; TCRdb keeps only in-frame clonotypes and omits some of them. The sample consists of about 610,000 clones, approximately 97% of them appearing once. The sample comprised naive CD4+ T cells sorted from blood. Stated subset: CD45RA+ positively selected. The receptors shown here come from a woman aged 25-40 years in good health.

This chain connects TRBV28 to TRBJ2-4; D possibly uses TRBD1 or TRBD2 (5 bases each). The germline V gene encodes CDR1 MDHEN and CDR2 SYDVKM. The length of the CDR3 is 14 residues. V lost 8 bases and J 1 base, leaving 12 bases between the germline ends. Written as DNA, the CDR3 is TGTGCCAGCGATTCGGGACCTGCCAAAAACATTCAGTACTTC. Its protein product is CASDSGPAKNIQYF.

This clone was observed once. The chain joins TRBV19 to TRBJ2-1; maybe TRBD2 (5 bases). V lost 8 bases and J 0 bases, leaving 11 bases between the germline ends. Germline CDR1 and CDR2: LNHDA and SQIVND (reference sequence). CDR3 length equals 14 residues. CDR3 sequence: CASDRGSSYNEQFF. The CDR3 DNA reads as TGTGCCAGTGATAGAGGGAGCTCCTACAATGAGCAGTTCTTC.

Comments on this clone: Other nucleotide sequences from this sample produce the same CDR3. This chain joins TRBV5-1 and TRBJ2-7, with 7 positions matching TRBD1. Germline CDR1 reads SGHRS; CDR2 reads YFSETQ. J lost 2 bases, V lost 5 bases, and 4 bases had no gene match. The CDR3 runs to 13 residues. CDR3 sequence (DNA): TGCGCCAGCAGGGCAGGGACAGCCTACGAGCAGTACTTC. Amino acids: CASRAGTAYEQYF.

The chain carries TRBV28 and TRBJ2-7, with D possibly being TRBD1 (6 bases). CDR3 size: 15 residues. The germline gives CDR1 MDHEN, CDR2 SYDVKM. Trimming removed 2 bases at V and 6 bases at J, with 17 bases between. CDR3 bases: TGTGCCAGCAGTTTAAGTCCAGGGGACGAGGGCGAGCAGTACTTC. Residues: CASSLSPGDEGEQYF.

This chain links TRBV5-1 with TRBJ2-3; 11 bases fit TRBD2. Germline CDR1 reads SGHRS; CDR2 reads YFSETQ. The CDR3 loop spans 16 amino acids. The V segment lost 5 bases and the J segment 2 bases; nucleotides outside the gene matches: 7. The CDR3 nucleotides read TGCGCCAGCAGTCCGATAGCGGGAGGGATCACAGATACGCAGTATTTT. This translates into CASSPIAGGITDTQYF. Together with reference TRBV5-1 and TRBJ2-3, the CDR3 gives the full variable domain: KAGVTQTPRYLIKTRGQQVTLSCSPISGHRSVSWYQQTPGQGLQFLFEYFSETQRNKGNFPGRFSGRQFSNSRSEMNVSTLELGDSALYLCASSPIAGGITDTQYFGPGTRLTVL.

The rearrangement uses TRBV7-2 and TRBJ2-3; 16 bases fit TRBD2. The germline gives CDR1 SGHTA, CDR2 FQGNSA. This CDR3 region has 16 residues. The J segment lost 4 bases and the V segment lost 3 bases, leaving 1 base of the junction unmatched. The CDR3: CASSLGLAGGADTQYF. The CDR3 DNA sequence: TGTGCCAGCAGCTTGGGACTAGCGGGAGGGGCAGATACGCAGTATTTT.

The CDR3 bases are TGCGCCAGCAGCTTCGCTAGCGGGACGGCCTACGAGCAGTACTTC. This encodes CASSFASGTAYEQYF. The rearrangement joins TRBV5-1 to TRBJ2-7; 9 bases are a match to TRBD2. This CDR3 region has 15 residues. The V gene's germline CDR1 is SGHRS and CDR2 YFSETQ. V gave up 2 bases and J gave up 2 bases; unmatched junction bases: 5.

CDR3 protein: CASSLMPARAVNTGELFF. The CDR3 coding sequence is TGTGCCAGCAGCTTAATGCCGGCTAGGGCCGTGAACACCGGGGAGCTGTTTTTT. This chain joins TRBV7-3 and TRBJ2-2; no reliable D call. Trimming left V 1 base short and J 1 base short, with 16 bases between. CDR1 is SGHTA and CDR2 is FQGTGA in the germline V gene. The CDR3 extends over 18 amino acids.

The J gene is TRBJ2-7, the V gene TRBV25-1; a weak D match, TRBD1 (6 bases). This CDR3 comprises 14 residues. From germline, CDR1 is MGHDK and CDR2 SYGVNS. V shed 3 bases and J shed 4 bases, with 13 bases lying between them. The chain's CDR3 is CASSDSRGLYEQYF. For the CDR3, the DNA is TGTGCCAGCAGTGACTCTAGGGGGTTGTACGAGCAGTACTTC.

The chain combines TRBV28 with TRBJ2-7; TRBD1 matches at 8 bases. Unmatched junction bases numbered 8, after V lost 3 bases and J lost 4 bases. Germline CDR1 reads MDHEN; CDR2 reads SYDVKM. The CDR3 loop spans 15 amino acids. In DNA form, the CDR3 reads TGTGCCAGCAGTTTTCAGGGGGCGGTTTTGTACGAGCAGTACTTC. Residues: CASSFQGAVLYEQYF.

The V call is TRBV6-1, the J call TRBJ1-2; D is ambiguous. CDR1 MNHNS and CDR2 SASEGT come from the germline V gene. The CDR3 runs to 13 residues. Trimming pared 1 base from V and 4 bases from J, leaving 7 bases between. The CDR3 DNA sequence: TGTGCCAGCAGTGAAGGGGGAGCCTATGGCTACACCTTC. Translated: CASSEGGAYGYTF.

The rearrangement links TRBV6-6 to TRBJ1-4; TRBD1 matches 7 bases. The CDR3 loop spans 14 amino acids. Germline CDR1 is MNHNY and CDR2 is SVGAGI (reference sequence). Losses at the gene ends were 6 bases for V and 7 bases for J; bases not matched to a gene: 8. The CDR3 region has the DNA TGTGCCAGCAGCTACCGGGACAGCCGTGAAAAACTGTTTTTT. The encoded protein is CASSYRDSREKLFF.

This sequence joins TRBV27 and TRBJ2-1, with D perhaps assigned TRBD1 or TRBD2 (5 bases each). The CDR3 is 13 amino acids. Germline CDR1 MNHEY, CDR2 SMNVEV (reference sequence). The V end was cut by 4 bases, the J end by 8 bases, with 12 bases between. CDR3 sequence reads: CASSSTRGHEQFF. CDR3 nucleotides: TGTGCCAGCAGTTCCACTAGGGGTCATGAGCAGTTCTTC.

The genes are TRBV20-1 and TRBJ2-7; no definite D call. CDR1 is DFQATT, CDR2 SNEGSKA, per germline (reference sequence). V lost 2 bases, J lost 7 bases, and 9 bases lay in between. This CDR3 is built from 11 residues. The CDR3 sequence: CSARLRIEQYF. In DNA, the CDR3 is TGCAGTGCTAGACTCCGAATAGAGCAGTACTTC.

The chain combines TRBV5-4 with TRBJ2-4, with TRBD1 identical over 10 bases. This CDR3 contains 14 residues. The V gene's germline CDR1 is SGHNT and CDR2 YYREEE (reference sequence). The V gene end was trimmed by 0 bases and the J gene end by 7 bases; junction bases not matched to a gene: 1. This CDR3 is CASSLAGQGNIQYF. The CDR3 region has the DNA TGTGCCAGCAGCTTGGCGGGACAGGGGAACATTCAGTACTTC.

The chain joins TRBV7-9 to TRBJ1-4, with D possibly being TRBD1 (5 bases). Trimming took 5 bases from V and 4 from J, leaving 20 bases between them. Germline values: CDR1 SEHNR, CDR2 FQNEAQ (reference sequence). The CDR3 has 17 residues. CDR3 sequence: CASSPTATGRSNEKLFF. The CDR3, as DNA: TGTGCCAGCAGCCCGACCGCCACGGGACGCAGTAATGAAAAACTGTTTTTT.

CDR3 amino acids: CACLPRAKGVYGYTF. For the CDR3, the DNA is TGTGCCTGCCTCCCAAGGGCAAAAGGTGTCTATGGCTACACCTTC. J is TRBJ1-2 and V is TRBV30; D ambiguous. The length of the CDR3 is 15 residues. V lost 6 bases to trimming and J lost 4 bases, with 21 bases between them. Germline assignment: CDR1 GTSNPN and CDR2 SVGIG (reference sequence).

As DNA, the CDR3 is TGTGCCAGCAGTTCTTACCATGAAGCTTTCTTT. Encoded protein: CASSSYHEAFF. The V gene is TRBV28, the J gene TRBJ1-1; D remains unclear. CDR1 is MDHEN and CDR2 is SYDVKM in the germline V gene. There are 11 residues in the CDR3. With 4 bases removed from V and 7 bases from J, the gap between germline ends came to 7 bases.

In nucleotides, the CDR3 is TGTGCCTGGAGTGACAACACAGGTGGGAATTCACCCCTCCACTTT. Protein sequence: CAWSDNTGGNSPLHF. The chain employs TRBV30 and TRBJ1-6, with D possibly TRBD1 on 5 matching bases. The CDR3 contains 15 residues. The germline V gene has CDR1 GTSNPN and CDR2 SVGIG (reference sequence). Trimming took 1 base from V and 7 from J, leaving 14 bases between them.

The V call is TRBV28, the J call TRBJ1-2, with a tentative D call TRBD1 (5 bases). The CDR3 totals 15 residues. Trimming left V 11 bases short and J 8 bases short, with 27 bases between. Germline lookup yields CDR1 MDHEN and CDR2 SYDVKM. This CDR3 is CAGSAGKGRAEGYTF. In DNA, the CDR3 is TGTGCCGGGTCGGCAGGGAAAGGGCGGGCGGAAGGCTACACCTTC.

The sample holds a few counts of this clone. The V gene is TRBV23-1, the J gene TRBJ1-1; D ambiguous. TRBV23-1 carries the ORF label, with uncertain function. V was cut by 3 bases and J by 0 bases, with 5 bases left in between. This CDR3 has 13 amino acids. The CDR3 sequence is CASSHAVNTEAFF. The CDR3 coding sequence is TGCGCCAGCAGTCACGCAGTGAACACTGAAGCTTTCTTT.

V is TRBV16 and J is TRBJ1-1; D is possibly TRBD1 (6 bases). The CDR3 is made up of 13 amino acids. From germline, CDR1 is KGHSY and CDR2 FQNENV. V was trimmed by 4 bases and J by 5 bases, leaving 11 bases between them. The CDR3 loop is CASSPNRDTEAFF. The CDR3 nucleotides read TGTGCCAGCAGCCCTAACAGGGATACTGAAGCTTTCTTT.

CDR3 loop: CASSLGVPNYGYTF. The CDR3 DNA is TGTGCCAGCAGTTTGGGAGTTCCTAACTATGGCTACACCTTC. This sequence joins TRBV28 and TRBJ1-2; D remains ambiguous. CDR3 length: 14 residues. CDR1 MDHEN and CDR2 SYDVKM come from the germline V gene. V was cut by 3 bases and J by 0 bases, with 8 bases left in between.

This chain links TRBV6-1 with TRBJ2-1; 7 nucleotides line up with TRBD2. CDR1 MNHNS and CDR2 SASEGT come from the germline V gene. The CDR3 contains 17 residues. V lost 1 base to trimming and J lost 6 bases; unmatched junction nucleotides: 12. The CDR3 sequence: CASSEVVQRDESNEQFF. The CDR3, as DNA: TGTGCCAGCAGTGAAGTAGTACAGCGGGATGAAAGCAATGAGCAGTTCTTC.

This clone appeared once. This CDR3 is CASSLIWAGGEKLFF. The CDR3 bases are TGTGCCAGCAGCTTAATTTGGGCAGGGGGCGAAAAACTGTTTTTT. The J gene is TRBJ1-4, the V gene TRBV7-8; 8 positions agree with TRBD1. The germline CDR1 and CDR2 sequences are SGHVS and FQNEAQ. V lost 2 bases and J lost 8; bases outside the gene matches: 7. The CDR3 length is 15 residues.

The V call is TRBV10-3, the J call TRBJ1-2, with D possibly being TRBD1 (5 bases). Trimming removed 4 bases from V and 2 bases from J, with 14 bases in between. CDR3 length equals 15 residues. Germline V gene data show CDR1 as ENHRY and CDR2 as SYGVKD. This CDR3 is CAISGRPEGNYGYTF. For the CDR3, the DNA is TGTGCCATCAGTGGACGGCCAGAGGGGAACTATGGCTACACCTTC.

The rearrangement uses TRBV5-4 and TRBJ1-6; D gene uncertain. CDR1 and CDR2 from the germline V gene are SGHNT and YYREEE (reference sequence). The CDR3 loop spans 14 amino acids. Deletions cut 0 bases from V and 7 bases from J, with 8 bases between. CDR3 loop: CASSLVARNSPLHF. The DNA of the CDR3 is TGTGCCAGCAGCTTGGTGGCACGGAATTCACCCCTCCACTTT.